Listed below are T cell receptor beta chains from one sample, sequenced in a study of blood T cell repertoires in COVID-19. Sequencing was performed with immunoSEQ multiplex PCR; in TCRdb, only in-frame clones are kept and a portion is missing. The sample contains a few hundred thousand clones, approximately 87% of which appear only once. Source material: peripheral blood. The receptors here all came from a man aged 60 to 69 with acute or convalescent COVID-19. CDR3s include the opening cysteine and the closing phenylalanine or tryptophan. D genes are given only for firm matches. Not every row has a clone size; where given, it reads once, few, many or a size class.

14	.	TRBV9	.	TRBJ2-7	CASSVDGGAYEQYF	TGTGCCAGCAGCGTAGACGGCGGAGCCTACGAGCAGTACTTC
14	.	TRBV6-4	.	TRBJ2-2	CASSQGLAAGELFF	TGTGCCAGCAGTCAAGGTCTAGCAGCCGGGGAGCTGTTTTTT
15	TRBD1	TRBV6-5	.	TRBJ2-5	CASSYGRGRGETQYF	TGTGCCAGCAGTTACGGTAGGGGGCGAGGGGAGACCCAGTACTTC
14	.	TRBV7-8	once	TRBJ1-2	CASSLALQGYGYTF	TGTGCCAGCAGCTTGGCCTTACAGGGCTATGGCTACACCTTC
15	.	TRBV7-4	.	TRBJ1-3	CASSPLGQTGNTIYF	TGTGCCAGCAGCCCGCTTGGACAAACTGGAAACACCATATATTTT
14	.	TRBV9	.	TRBJ1-2	CASSVTGINYGYTF	TGTGCCAGCAGCGTAACGGGAATAAACTATGGCTACACCTTC
13	.	TRBV5-1	.	TRBJ1-2	CASSLRPGDLDTF	TGCGCCAGCAGTTTGCGTCCAGGCGATCTTGACACCTTC
15	.	TRBV19	.	TRBJ1-5	CASQYPTGVNQPQHF	TGTGCCAGCCAATACCCGACAGGAGTCAATCAGCCCCAGCATTTT
14	.	TRBV19	few	TRBJ1-5	CASRPQGAGQPQHF	TGTGCCAGTAGACCGCAGGGAGCGGGTCAGCCCCAGCATTTT
13	TRBD2	TRBV2	.	TRBJ2-7	CASTLSGAYEQYF	TGTGCCAGCACTCTTAGCGGGGCCTACGAGCAGTACTTC
16	.	TRBV4-3	.	TRBJ2-6	CASSPEAGAGANVLTF	TGCGCCAGCAGCCCAGAGGCAGGTGCCGGGGCCAACGTCCTGACTTTC
14	.	TRBV4-3	.	TRBJ1-1	CASSQVNGRTEAFF	TGCGCCAGCAGCCAAGTGAACGGGAGAACTGAAGCTTTCTTT
14	.	TRBV7-2	.	TRBJ2-2	CASSFISDTGELFF	TGTGCCAGCAGCTTCATATCGGACACCGGGGAGCTGTTTTTT
11	.	TRBV18	.	TRBJ2-7	CASFSDDEQYF	TGTGCCAGCTTCTCAGATGACGAGCAGTACTTC
17	TRBD2	TRBV7-3	.	TRBJ2-2	CASSPRSGEGGNGELFF	TGTGCCAGCAGCCCCCGCTCTGGGGAGGGCGGGAACGGGGAGCTGTTTTTT
15	.	TRBV18	.	TRBJ2-2	CASSPRQADTGELFF	TGTGCCAGCTCTCCTCGACAGGCCGACACCGGGGAGCTGTTTTTT
15	TRBD2	TRBV7-2	.	TRBJ2-2	CASSLRLAGTGELFF	TGTGCCAGCAGCTTAAGACTAGCCGGCACCGGGGAGCTGTTTTTT
13	.	TRBV29-1	.	TRBJ2-4	CSVGTGGAGIQYF	TGCAGCGTTGGGACTGGGGGGGCCGGTATTCAGTACTTC
13	TRBD1	TRBV9	.	TRBJ2-7	CASSTSGGYEQYF	TGTGCCAGCAGCACGTCAGGGGGCTACGAGCAGTACTTC
16	.	TRBV25-1	.	TRBJ2-6	CASSFEGPSGANVLTF	TGTGCCAGCAGTTTCGAGGGTCCCTCTGGGGCCAACGTCCTGACTTTC